One sample yielded the 22 T cell receptor beta chains listed below, sequenced in a study of T-cell memory formation after mild COVID-19. From the 5' RACE reads, TCRdb called clonotypes with MiXCR, one entry per CDR3 protein. The sample consists of about 290,000 distinct CDR3 sequences, around 15% of them appearing once. The specimen was PBMCs or a T cell subset sorted from them (not recorded which). The receptors originated from a man aged 18 to 29 who had mild COVID-19 (a few samples of this study predate the infection). Cell type and time point are not known.

V is TRBV5-1 and J is TRBJ2-6, with D possibly being TRBD1 or TRBD2 (5 bases each). Germline lookup yields CDR1 SGHRS and CDR2 YFSETQ. This CDR3 spans 16 amino acids. V lost 1 base to trimming and J lost 2 bases, with 10 bases between them. CDR3 in DNA: TGCGCCAGCAGCTTGCTTGGGGGAGCTGGGGCCAACGTCCTGACTTTC. Protein: CASSLLGGAGANVLTF.

The rearrangement links TRBV10-3 to TRBJ2-2; 7 positions match TRBD1. Germline CDR1 ENHRY, CDR2 SYGVKD. The V and J ends lost 3 bases and 1 base, in that order; junction bases with no gene match: 8. This CDR3 has 17 residues. The CDR3 bases are TGTGCCATCAGTGAACCATCGACAGGGTTGAACACCGGGGAGCTGTTTTTT. Its protein product is CAISEPSTGLNTGELFF.

The chain couples TRBV2 to TRBJ1-1, with D maybe TRBD1 (5 bases). The CDR3 spans 14 residues. V was cut by 10 bases and J by 1 base, with 16 bases left in between. CDR1 is SNHLY, CDR2 FYNNEI, per germline. In DNA form, the CDR3 reads TGTGCCACCGCCGGGGGGTCGGGGAACACTGAAGCTTTCTTT. Translating gives CATAGGSGNTEAFF.

The J gene is TRBJ1-4, the V gene TRBV7-8; D ambiguous. With 3 bases removed from V and 7 bases from J, the gap between germline ends came to 12 bases. The CDR3 sequence is 14 residues long. Germline V gene sequence: CDR1 SGHVS, CDR2 FQNEAQ. The CDR3 loop is CASSLAFGVEKLFF. The CDR3 bases are TGTGCCAGCAGCTTGGCATTCGGGGTTGAAAAACTGTTTTTT.

This clonotype came up a few times. CDR3 loop: CASSLERQKETQYF. CDR3 bases: TGTGCCAGCAGCTTAGAGCGGCAGAAAGAGACCCAGTACTTC. The chain recombines TRBV11-2 with TRBJ2-5; D gene uncertain. There are 14 residues in the CDR3. Trimming removed 0 bases at V and 3 bases at J, with 8 bases between. Germline V gene sequence: CDR1 SGHAT, CDR2 FQNNGV. The complete variable domain, with remaining parts taken from reference TRBV11-2 and TRBJ2-5, reads EAGVAQSPRYKIIEKRQSVAFWCNPISGHATLYWYQQILGQGPKLLIQFQNNGVVDDSQLPKDRFSAERLKGVDSTLKIQPAKLEDSAVYLCASSLERQKETQYFGPGTRLLVL.

This clonotype was seen many times. The chain couples TRBV5-1 to TRBJ2-1, with D perhaps matching TRBD2 (6 bases). The germline CDR1 and CDR2 sequences are SGHRS and YFSETQ. Trimming pared 4 bases from V and 0 bases from J, leaving 11 bases between. The CDR3 spans 15 residues. CDR3 amino acids: CASSAGGHSYNEQFF. Written as DNA, the CDR3 is TGCGCCAGCAGCGCCGGGGGTCACTCCTACAATGAGCAGTTCTTC.

This clonotype has a single count. The V and J genes are TRBV6-4 and TRBJ2-2, with unresolved D. The V and J ends lost 0 bases and 6 bases respectively, with 5 bases between them. The germline gives CDR1 MRHNA, CDR2 SNTAGT. The CDR3 consists of 13 residues. The CDR3 DNA reads TGTGCCAGCAGTGACTCGGCCGCCGGGGAGCTGTTTTTT. Amino acids: CASSDSAAGELFF.

There are many counts of this clonotype. The gene calls are TRBV7-2 and TRBJ2-7; D ambiguous. Per the germline V gene, CDR1 is SGHTA and CDR2 is FQGNSA. The V end lost 3 bases, the J end lost 5 bases, and 14 bases lay between the germline ends. This CDR3 contains 14 residues. The CDR3 nucleotides are TGTGCCAGCAGCTTGGTCATCGGCAAACACGAGCAGTACTTC. It specifies CASSLVIGKHEQYF.

The chain carries TRBV7-9 and TRBJ1-1, with D maybe TRBD1 (5 bases). Germline lookup yields CDR1 SEHNR and CDR2 FQNEAQ (reference sequence). V lost 1 base to trimming and J lost 3 bases, with 9 bases between them. The length of the CDR3 is 14 residues. The CDR3 bases are TGTGCCAGCAGCTTAGAGCAGGGATACACTGAAGCTTTCTTT. Its translation: CASSLEQGYTEAFF.

A few counts support this clonotype. J is TRBJ2-3 and V is TRBV28; D might be TRBD1 (5 bases). V was pared by 6 bases and J by 2 bases, with 9 bases between. This CDR3 contains 13 residues. Per germline, CDR1 MDHEN and CDR2 SYDVKM. The CDR3 DNA is TGTGCCAGCAGAGGGGTCCTCACAGATACGCAGTATTTT. Translation gives CASRGVLTDTQYF.

The chain uses TRBV12-3 or TRBV12-4 and TRBJ2-5, with TRBD1 matching 9 bases. The CDR3 length is 15 residues. Unmatched junction bases numbered 10, after V lost 6 bases and J lost 5 bases. In nucleotides, the CDR3 is TGTGCCAGCAGCACGGGACAGGGTCCTTCCGAGACCCAGTACTTC. Its translation: CASSTGQGPSETQYF.

The chain joins TRBV7-3 to TRBJ2-2; 7 nucleotides line up with TRBD2. CDR1 is SGHTA, CDR2 FQGTGA, per germline. Unmatched junction bases numbered 6, after V lost 5 bases and J lost 0 bases. The CDR3 extends over 16 amino acids. The CDR3 bases are TGTGCCAGCAGCCCCCGACGGGGGGCGAACACCGGGGAGCTGTTTTTT. Its protein is CASSPRRGANTGELFF.

In this sample, this clonotype turned up many times. The chain recombines TRBV6-2 or TRBV6-3 with TRBJ2-1; a possible D gene is TRBD1 (6 bases). CDR3 length: 16 amino acids. V lost 1 base and J 4 bases, leaving 14 bases between the germline ends. The germline gives CDR1 MNHEY, CDR2 SVGEGT. CDR3 loop: CASSYWSGTKYNEQFF. The CDR3 DNA follows: TGTGCCAGCAGTTACTGGTCTGGGACAAAGTACAATGAGCAGTTCTTC.

The genes are TRBV20-1 and TRBJ1-1; the D gene is possibly TRBD1 (6 bases). Between the trimmed V and J ends, which lost 1 base and 11 bases, there was a span of 11 bases. This CDR3 spans 11 amino acids. Germline V gene data show CDR1 as DFQATT and CDR2 as SNEGSKA (reference sequence). The CDR3 sequence: CSARAPGEAFF. CDR3 coding DNA: TGCAGTGCTAGAGCCCCAGGGGAGGCTTTCTTT.

The chain is built from TRBV20-1 and TRBJ2-3, with D perhaps matching TRBD2 (5 bases). Germline-derived CDR1 and CDR2 are DFQATT and SNEGSKA (reference sequence). The V end was cut by 6 bases, the J end by 2 bases, with 12 bases between. This CDR3 has 13 residues. DNA of the CDR3: TGCAGTGCAGAAGAGGGTAACACAGATACGCAGTATTTT. Its translation is CSAEEGNTDTQYF.

In this sample, this clonotype turned up many times. At one of its ends the junction is not consistent with the germline gene, which may arise from a read error. The chain carries TRBV5-1 and TRBJ2-5, with D possibly TRBD1 on 6 matching bases. The CDR3 runs to 13 residues. CDR1 is SGHRS and CDR2 is YFSETQ in the germline V gene. The CDR3 sequence is CASSFSGEETQYF. CDR3 in DNA: TGTGCCAGCAGTTTCTCAGGGGAAGAGACCCAGTACTTC.

This clonotype turned up a few times. The chain uses TRBV5-1 and TRBJ2-1, with 14 bases matching TRBD2. This CDR3 comprises 16 residues. Per germline, CDR1 SGHRS and CDR2 YFSETQ. With 0 bases clipped from V and 5 bases from J, the junction kept 1 base outside the gene matches. The CDR3 sequence: CASSLGLAGGNNEQFF. For the CDR3, the DNA is TGCGCCAGCAGCTTGGGACTAGCGGGGGGGAACAATGAGCAGTTCTTC.

This clonotype was picked up a small number of times. This chain connects TRBV7-9 to TRBJ2-7; a possible D gene is TRBD1 (6 bases). CDR3 length equals 13 residues. The V end was cut by 1 base, the J end by 2 bases, with 6 bases between. CDR1 is SEHNR and CDR2 is FQNEAQ in the germline V gene (reference sequence). CDR3 amino acids: CASSLGGPYEQYV. In DNA, the CDR3 is TGTGCCAGCAGCTTAGGGGGGCCCTACGAGCAGTACGTC.

This clonotype occurred a few times. The chain links TRBV15 to TRBJ2-2; unclear D gene. Germline values: CDR1 LNHNV, CDR2 YYDKDF (reference sequence). The V end lost 9 bases, the J end lost 3 bases, and 5 bases lay between the germline ends. CDR3 length equals 11 residues. This CDR3 is CATSDTGELFF. As DNA, the CDR3 is TGTGCCACTTCAGACACCGGGGAGCTGTTTTTT.

The chain recombines TRBV7-9 with TRBJ2-3; the D is unclear. Trimming removed 10 bases from V and 0 bases from J, with 11 bases in between. CDR1 SEHNR and CDR2 FQNEAQ come from the germline V gene (reference sequence). This CDR3 has 13 amino acids. Here the CDR3 reads CATPAASTDTQYF. In DNA, the CDR3 is TGTGCCACCCCCGCAGCTAGCACAGATACGCAGTATTTT. Supplemented by reference TRBV7-9 and TRBJ2-3, the full variable domain reads DTGVSQNPRHKITKRGQNVTFRCDPISEHNRLYWYRQTLGQGPEFLTYFQNEAQLEKSRLLSDRFSAERPKGSFSTLEIQRTEQGDSAMYLCATPAASTDTQYFGPGTRLTVL.

This clonotype was detected a few times. The chain recombines TRBV11-3 with TRBJ2-7; TRBD1 aligns across 8 bases. The length of the CDR3 is 14 residues. The V segment lost 2 bases and the J segment 5 bases; nucleotides outside the gene matches: 5. Germline V gene data show CDR1 as SGHNT and CDR2 as YENEEA. The CDR3 region has the DNA TGTGCCAGCAGCTTATGGCAGGGGGCCAACGAGCAGTACTTC. Protein: CASSLWQGANEQYF.

This clonotype was recorded at least ten times. The DNA for the CDR3 is TGCGCCAGCAGCCAATCCGGGACAGGGTTTCTTTCCGCCCCCTCCGAGCAGTACTTC. As protein: CASSQSGTGFLSAPSEQYF. The chain combines TRBV4-3 with TRBJ2-7; 9 bases are a match to TRBD1. Germline V gives CDR1 LGHNA, CDR2 YSLEER. V was pared by 2 bases and J by 6 bases, with 20 bases of the junction left unmatched. The CDR3 is 19 amino acids.